The following is a T cell receptor beta chain sequence with its context. Data came from immunoSEQ multiplex PCR; TCRdb stores just in-frame clones and leaves some out. The table shows roughly 130,000 clones, with about 93% occurring only once. These data are taken from a study of control samples from healthy donors and cancer patients. J gave up 3 bases and V 4 bases, and 6 bases lay outside the gene matches. The CDR3 sequence is 14 residues long. Germline V gene lookup returns CDR1 SGHTS and CDR2 YDEGEE. The chain recombines TRBV5-8 with TRBJ1-2; the match to TRBD1 covers 7 bases. The clonotype originates from a man aged 18-30 years in good health. The sequenced sample was blood. The CDR3 loop reads CASSPTGSDYGYTF. In DNA form, the CDR3 reads TGTGCCAGCAGCCCGACAGGGAGCGACTATGGCTACACCTTC.